A single sample gave rise to the 28 T cell receptor beta chains below, sequenced in a study of cytomegalovirus exposure and HLA in healthy donors. 60 Vbeta and 13 Jbeta primers were used in PCR. Data came from immunoSEQ multiplex PCR; TCRdb stores just in-frame clones and leaves some out. Of some 120,000 clones in the sample, roughly 73% were seen once. Sequencing was performed on PBMCs. The receptors were gathered from a man in his 60s in good health and CMV-seropositive.

The rearrangement uses TRBV12-1 and TRBJ1-1. TRBV12-1 is an annotated pseudogene. The CDR3 totals 16 residues. Here the CDR3 DNA reads TGTGCCAGCAGCTTTGCGCAGAGGGCCTCGAACACTGAAGCTTTCTTT. Protein product: CASSFAQRASNTEAFF.

This clone came up a few times. Other DNA sequences within the sample encode an identical CDR3. The V gene is TRBV5-6, the J gene TRBJ1-2, with a possible D match to TRBD1 (6 bases). The germline CDR1 and CDR2 sequences are SGHDT and YYEEEE. CDR3 length: 16 residues. V dropped 6 bases and J dropped 5 bases, with 23 bases sitting between them. CDR3 loop: CASNQDDRSSWYGYTF. Here the CDR3 DNA reads TGTGCCAGCAACCAAGATGACAGGTCAAGCTGGTATGGCTACACCTTC.

The V and J genes are TRBV7-9 and TRBJ2-7, with D perhaps matching TRBD1 (6 bases). The CDR3 totals 14 residues. V shed 5 bases and J shed 6 bases, with 17 bases lying between them. Germline assignment: CDR1 SEHNR and CDR2 FQNEAQ (reference sequence). The CDR3 loop reads CASSPGAAASEQYF. The CDR3 DNA follows: TGTGCCAGCAGCCCAGGGGCAGCCGCTTCCGAGCAGTACTTC.

This clone came up a few times. CDR3 coding DNA: TGCGCCAGCAGCCCTGGGAGGGGACGCTCGGGGGGGGGAGATACGCAGTATTTT. Its translation: CASSPGRGRSGGGDTQYF. The chain is built from TRBV4-1 and TRBJ2-3, with 8 bases identical to TRBD2. The CDR3 totals 18 residues. CDR1 is MGHRA, CDR2 YSYEKL, per germline. The trim removed 4 bases at V and 5 bases at J, leaving 17 bases unmatched.

This CDR3 reads CASSLWGVTDTQYF. As DNA, the CDR3 is TGTGCCAGCAGCTTGTGGGGGGTCACAGATACGCAGTATTTT. The chain carries TRBV5-4 and TRBJ2-3; D might be TRBD2 (6 bases). This CDR3 has 14 amino acids. V lost 1 base and J lost 2, with 8 bases in between. Germline assignment: CDR1 SGHNT and CDR2 YYREEE (reference sequence).

The V and J genes are TRBV4-2 and TRBJ2-2; possible D gene TRBD2, 6 bases. The CDR3 consists of 14 residues. The germline V gene has CDR1 LGHNA and CDR2 YNFKEQ. V lost 0 bases to trimming and J lost 6 bases, with 8 bases between them. CDR3: CASSQDPSAGELFF. CDR3 DNA: TGTGCCAGCAGCCAAGACCCTAGCGCCGGGGAGCTGTTTTTT.

This chain joins TRBV5-5 and TRBJ1-2; 9 bases are a match to TRBD1. The CDR3 has 14 amino acids. Germline V gives CDR1 SGHKS, CDR2 YYEKEE (reference sequence). V dropped 6 bases and J dropped 5; count of bases not matched to a gene: 8. The CDR3 is CASIGQGLGYGYTF. CDR3 in DNA: TGTGCCAGCATCGGACAGGGGCTTGGGTATGGCTACACCTTC.

J is TRBJ1-3 and V is TRBV2, with TRBD1 as a possible D gene (6 bases). This CDR3 is built from 15 residues. Deletions cut 0 bases from V and 7 bases from J, with 13 bases between. Germline lookup yields CDR1 SNHLY and CDR2 FYNNEI. In DNA, the CDR3 is TGTGCCAGCAGTGAAGCGCAGGGGATACGGAACACCATATATTTT. It is translated as CASSEAQGIRNTIYF.

In DNA form, the CDR3 reads TGTGCCAGCAGCGTTTTCCGGGACAGGGAATACGAGCAGTACTTC. This gives the protein CASSVFRDREYEQYF. This chain joins TRBV7-9 and TRBJ2-7; 9 bases are a match to TRBD1. The germline V gene has CDR1 SEHNR and CDR2 FQNEAQ (reference sequence). V lost 5 bases to trimming and J lost 4 bases; unmatched junction nucleotides: 9. This CDR3 comprises 15 residues.

This clone was seen once. The rearrangement joins TRBV7-2 to TRBJ2-7; 9 bases map to TRBD1. Germline V lookup: CDR1 SGHTA, CDR2 FQGNSA. The ends lost 4 bases at V and 6 bases at J; junction bases unmatched: 13. The CDR3 has 16 residues. The CDR3 region is CASSSPGQGFLGEQYF. The DNA for the CDR3 is TGTGCCAGCAGCTCACCGGGACAGGGATTTCTGGGCGAGCAGTACTTC. The variable domain in full, with the rest retrieved from reference TRBV7-2 and TRBJ2-7, is GAGVSQSPSNKVTEKGKDVELRCDPISGHTALYWYRQSLGQGLEFLIYFQGNSAPDKSGLPSDRFSAERTGGSVSTLTIQRTQQEDSAVYLCASSSPGQGFLGEQYFGPGTRLTVT.

This clone has just a few counts. V and J are TRBV9 and TRBJ2-7; 7 positions match TRBD1. Per the germline V gene, CDR1 is SGDLS and CDR2 is YYNGEE. This CDR3 comprises 15 residues. Trimming at V came to 0 bases and at J to 3 bases, leaving 6 bases not matched to a gene. The CDR3 sequence is CASSVDGTAIYEQYF. CDR3 bases: TGTGCCAGCAGCGTAGACGGGACAGCGATCTACGAGCAGTACTTC. Looking up the rest from reference TRBV9 and TRBJ2-7 gives the full variable domain: DSGVTQTPKHLITATGQRVTLRCSPRSGDLSVYWYQQSLDQGLQFLIQYYNGEERAKGNILERFSAQQFPDLHSELNLSSLELGDSALYFCASSVDGTAIYEQYFGPGTRLTVT.

This clone was detected a few times. As DNA, the CDR3 is TGCGCCAGCAGGGAGGCGGGGGGGAGGACCTGGCAGCAGTTCTTC. It is translated as CASREAGGRTWQQFF. The genes are TRBV5-1 and TRBJ2-1, with 9 positions matching TRBD2. Germline V gene sequence: CDR1 SGHRS, CDR2 YFSETQ. The CDR3 spans 15 residues. With 5 bases clipped from V and 11 bases from J, the junction kept 14 bases outside the gene matches.

The rearrangement uses TRBV4-1 and TRBJ1-1, with 8 bases that match TRBD1. Germline V gene lookup returns CDR1 MGHRA and CDR2 YSYEKL. The CDR3 is made up of 16 amino acids. V lost 2 bases to trimming and J lost 4 bases; unmatched junction nucleotides: 9. CDR3 sequence reads: CASSQPGTGRGTEAFF. Written as DNA, the CDR3 is TGCGCCAGCAGCCAACCGGGGACAGGAAGAGGCACTGAAGCTTTCTTT.

This clone has just a few counts. V gene TRBV6-5 combines with J gene TRBJ1-2, with 7 bases fitting TRBD1. The CDR3 contains 14 residues. Per the germline V gene, CDR1 is MNHEY and CDR2 is SVGAGI. With V trimmed by 4 bases and J by 0 bases, 2 bases remained unmatched. The CDR3 spells CASSWGTANYGYTF. CDR3 sequence (DNA): TGTGCCAGCAGTTGGGGGACAGCTAACTATGGCTACACCTTC.

The genes are TRBV5-4 and TRBJ2-3; 10 bases fit TRBD2. Germline V gene sequence: CDR1 SGHNT, CDR2 YYREEE (reference sequence). V shed 4 bases and J 7 bases; nucleotides not matched to a gene: 12. This CDR3 has 16 residues. CDR3 sequence reads: CASSPSVSGGGYTQYF. CDR3 nucleotides: TGTGCCAGCAGCCCCTCCGTCAGCGGGGGGGGCTATACGCAGTATTTT.

This clone was counted a single time. CDR3 sequence (DNA): TGTGCCAGTAGTCCCCGACGGCGGGGGGGACCCGGGGAGCTGTTTTTT. This translates into CASSPRRRGGPGELFF. The chain links TRBV19 to TRBJ2-2, with TRBD2 identical over 9 bases. CDR3 length equals 16 residues. Germline values: CDR1 LNHDA, CDR2 SQIVND (reference sequence). V was clipped by 5 bases and J by 6 bases; unmatched bases: 10.

J is TRBJ1-4 and V is TRBV5-1; no reliable D call. Germline V lookup: CDR1 SGHRS, CDR2 YFSETQ. V was clipped by 3 bases and J by 7 bases, with 16 bases between them. The CDR3 is made up of 15 amino acids. Written as DNA, the CDR3 is TGCGCCAGCAGCTCCAATCCCGGGATCTTTGAAAAACTGTTTTTT. Protein sequence: CASSSNPGIFEKLFF.

This chain uses TRBV27 with TRBJ2-2; 9 bases are shared with TRBD1. There are 15 residues in the CDR3. Germline trimming cut 5 bases from V and 7 bases from J; bases unmatched to any gene: 8. Germline lookup yields CDR1 MNHEY and CDR2 SMNVEV (reference sequence). CDR3 DNA sequence: TGTGCCAGCAGTCCCCGGACAGGGGTGATCGGGGAGCTGTTTTTT. Residues: CASSPRTGVIGELFF.

The chain employs TRBV20-1 and TRBJ1-5; perhaps TRBD1 as D (6 bases). Deletions cut 5 bases from V and 11 bases from J, with 10 bases between. Germline CDR1 DFQATT, CDR2 SNEGSKA (reference sequence). This CDR3 comprises 10 residues. This chain's CDR3 is CSAGGGAQHF. In DNA, the CDR3 is TGCAGTGCTGGAGGGGGAGCCCAGCATTTT.

V is TRBV18 and J is TRBJ1-4, with D perhaps matching TRBD1 (5 bases). The CDR3 runs to 13 residues. Per the germline V gene, CDR1 is KGHSH and CDR2 is LQKENI. V was cut by 0 bases and J by 14 bases, with 13 bases left in between. The CDR3 is CASSPPNAGGLFF. The CDR3 region has the DNA TGTGCCAGCTCACCACCGAACGCGGGGGGGCTGTTTTTT.

The chain uses TRBV27 and TRBJ2-7, with D unresolved. Germline assignment: CDR1 MNHEY and CDR2 SMNVEV (reference sequence). Trimming left V 4 bases short and J 4 bases short, with 11 bases between. The CDR3 has 13 amino acids. The CDR3 loop reads CASSSSAGYEQYF. The CDR3 coding sequence is TGTGCCAGCAGTTCGTCCGCCGGGTACGAGCAGTACTTC.

This rearrangement joins TRBV7-2 to TRBJ1-3; no clear D. The V end lost 0 bases, the J end lost 0 bases, and 3 bases lay between the germline ends. The V gene's germline CDR1 is SGHTA and CDR2 FQGNSA. CDR3 size: 14 residues. In DNA, the CDR3 is TGTGCCAGCAGCTTAGCGGCCTCTGGAAACACCATATATTTT. Its protein is CASSLAASGNTIYF.

The chain is built from TRBV7-9 and TRBJ2-5; tentatively, D is TRBD2 (6 bases). The CDR3 extends over 16 amino acids. CDR1 and CDR2 (germline): SEHNR, FQNEAQ (reference sequence). V was clipped by 4 bases and J by 4 bases, with 19 bases between them. This CDR3 reads CASSWGGAGRAETQYF. CDR3 nucleotide sequence: TGTGCCAGCAGCTGGGGCGGAGCGGGTCGGGCAGAGACCCAGTACTTC. The complete variable domain, with remaining parts taken from reference TRBV7-9 and TRBJ2-5, reads DTGVSQNPRHKITKRGQNVTFRCDPISEHNRLYWYRQTLGQGPEFLTYFQNEAQLEKSRLLSDRFSAERPKGSFSTLEIQRTEQGDSAMYLCASSWGGAGRAETQYFGPGTRLLVL.

This clone was observed once. The rearrangement uses TRBV6-1 and TRBJ1-1, with a possible D match to TRBD1 (5 bases). The CDR3 loop spans 13 amino acids. Deletions cut 5 bases from V and 4 bases from J, with 11 bases between. Germline V gives CDR1 MNHNS, CDR2 SASEGT. The CDR3 protein is CASSRNQGTEAFF. CDR3 nucleotides: TGTGCCAGCAGTCGAAACCAGGGCACTGAAGCTTTCTTT.

The V and J genes are TRBV30 and TRBJ2-3; D is uncertain. The length of the CDR3 is 14 residues. Germline V gene lookup returns CDR1 GTSNPN and CDR2 SVGIG (reference sequence). The V end was cut by 3 bases, the J end by 6 bases, with 16 bases between. The CDR3 nucleotides are TGTGCCTGGAGCCGTAATCGTATCGGTGATACGCAGTATTTT. Translation gives CAWSRNRIGDTQYF.

The sample holds one count of this clone. The rearrangement links TRBV25-1 to TRBJ2-2; no firm D call. Trimming pared 7 bases from V and 4 bases from J, leaving 19 bases between. Germline V gene lookup returns CDR1 MGHDK and CDR2 SYGVNS. The CDR3 extends over 16 amino acids. CDR3 nucleotides: TGTGCCAGCACCGCTGCCTATTTCGGTGGCACCGGGGAGCTGTTTTTT. This codes for CASTAAYFGGTGELFF.

The rearrangement uses TRBV10-3 and TRBJ2-5; the D gene is possibly TRBD2 (5 bases). V dropped 8 bases and J dropped 4 bases, with 20 bases sitting between them. From germline, CDR1 is ENHRY and CDR2 SYGVKD. The CDR3 has 15 residues. The CDR3 reads CAISAGTTRGETQYF. The CDR3 coding sequence is TGTGCCATCTCCGCCGGAACTACACGGGGAGAGACCCAGTACTTC.

V is TRBV6-6 and J is TRBJ1-1, with 7 bases identical to TRBD1. After removal of 6 bases from V and 4 bases from J, the junction contained 8 bases not matched to a gene. Germline CDR1 reads MNHNY; CDR2 reads SVGAGI (reference sequence). This CDR3 spans 14 amino acids. The CDR3 protein is CASRPDRRGTEAFF. The CDR3 DNA reads TGTGCCAGCAGGCCGGACAGGCGGGGCACTGAAGCTTTCTTT.